A selection of T cell receptor beta chains follows, all from one sample in a study of cytotoxic CD8 clonotypes in ibrutinib-treated CLL. Some clones are missing from TCRdb's copy, which holds only in-frame ones; the method was immunoSEQ multiplex PCR. The sample includes 330,000 or so clones, roughly 71% of them seen just once. The material was PBMCs, obtained after 36 months of ibrutinib treatment. The source is a human donor with chronic lymphocytic leukemia. Each CDR3 is given with its conserved first and last residue. A D gene is named only where the DNA matches it firmly. Size is stated for part of the rows, as once, few or many counts, or as a class when the clone is expanded.

v_gene	d_gene	abundance	j_gene	CDR3aa	CDR3nt
TRBV7-9	TRBD2	few	TRBJ2-1	CASSGAGIYNEQFF	TGTGCCAGCAGCGGAGCGGGAATCTACAATGAGCAGTTCTTC
TRBV7-9	NA	NA	TRBJ2-3	CASRAGHTDTQYF	TGTGCCAGCAGGGCGGGGCACACAGATACGCAGTATTTT
TRBV25-1	NA	few	TRBJ2-7	CASSESLGEQYF	TGTGCCAGCAGTGAATCCCTGGGCGAGCAGTACTTC
TRBV7-2	NA	NA	TRBJ2-3	CASSSGRARDTQYF	TGTGCCAGCAGCTCCGGACGGGCGAGGGATACGCAGTATTTT
TRBV12-5	TRBD1	NA	TRBJ1-2	CASGLPYPTGLRGYTF	TGTGCTAGTGGTTTGCCGTACCCGACAGGGCTAAGGGGCTACACCTTC
TRBV28	TRBD1	few	TRBJ2-7	CASSFERTGNVYEQYF	TGTGCCAGCAGTTTCGAACGGACAGGGAATGTATACGAGCAGTACTTC
TRBV7-9	NA	NA	TRBJ2-6	CASSGDTGANVLTF	TGTGCCAGCAGCGGGGACACCGGGGCCAACGTCCTGACTTTC
TRBV4-1	NA	NA	TRBJ1-2	CASSLEVYGYGYTF	TGCGCCAGCAGCCTAGAGGTGTACGGCTATGGCTACACCTTC
TRBV7-6	NA	NA	TRBJ2-7	CASSLAIGDLPYEQYF	TGTGCCAGCAGCTTAGCGATAGGGGATTTACCCTACGAGCAGTACTTC
TRBV27	TRBD2	NA	TRBJ2-7	CASSSLAGVYEQYF	TGTGCCAGCAGTTCTCTAGCGGGAGTGTACGAGCAGTACTTC
TRBV29-1	TRBD2	NA	TRBJ2-3	CSVVGLAGATTSTDTQYF	TGCAGCGTCGTGGGCCTAGCGGGAGCAACGACTAGCACAGATACGCAGTATTTT
TRBV11-2	NA	NA	TRBJ1-5	CASSFAAGDVNQPQHF	TGTGCCAGCAGCTTTGCGGCAGGGGACGTCAATCAGCCCCAGCATTTT
TRBV10-3	NA	few	TRBJ1-2	CAINPEGLGGYTF	TGTGCCATTAACCCGGAGGGCCTCGGTGGCTACACCTTC